This T cell receptor (beta chain) was captured by sequencing in a study of T cell repertoires in cytomegalovirus infection. This clonotype was observed a handful of times. TCRdb itself ran the reads through MiXCR, one entry per CDR3 protein. The sample consists of just under 550,000 distinct CDR3 sequences, 26% of them appearing once. Trimming removed 0 bases at V and 1 base at J, with 13 bases between. The CDR3 runs 16 residues. Germline CDR1 SEHNR, CDR2 FQNEAQ (reference sequence). The sample comprised PBMCs. This TCR came from a human donor in good health (CMV status not recorded). Some clones in this sample may be carry-over from other donors' samples. The chain joins TRBV7-9 to TRBJ2-7; a weak D match, TRBD2 (5 bases). The CDR3 DNA reads as TGTGCCAGCAGCTTAGCGCGGGCAACTAATTCCTACGAGCAGTACTTC. Its protein product is CASSLARATNSYEQYF.